In this sample, the clone carrying this TCR beta chain turned up many times. Original processing methods: Scientists estimated how many nucleated cells there were by amplifying reference gene primers. TCRdb's copy holds only in-frame clones and misses some; the assay was immunoSEQ multiplex PCR. For V, J and clone size, that table is used; D and trimming come from the DNA. Among roughly 250,000 clones listed, about 80% were seen once. The germline V gene has CDR1 LNHDA and CDR2 SQIVND (reference sequence). This CDR3 contains 12 residues. V shed 9 bases and J shed 10 bases, with 18 bases lying between them. These data are taken from a study of blood T cell repertoires in COVID-19. Study overall: Italy, Spain and the United States were the sources of the convalescent and acute COVID-19 samples. T cells, B-cell-depleted T cells, or PBMCs supplied cDNA or gDNA.

The genes are TRBV19 and TRBJ1-1; TRBD1 might be the D (5 bases). The sample was peripheral blood. The sequence derives from a woman of 80 years or more with acute or convalescent COVID-19. For the CDR3, the DNA is TGTGCCAGCGGGGGACTCCGGGAGAGAGCTTTCTTT. Amino acids: CASGGLRERAFF. The full variable domain, in which reference TRBV19 and TRBJ1-1 provide the parts outside the CDR3, is DGGITQSPKYLFRKEGQNVTLSCEQNLNHDAMYWYRQDPGQGLRLIYYSQIVNDFQKGDIAEGYSVSREKKESFPLTVTSAQKNPTAFYLCASGGLRERAFFGQGTRLTVV.